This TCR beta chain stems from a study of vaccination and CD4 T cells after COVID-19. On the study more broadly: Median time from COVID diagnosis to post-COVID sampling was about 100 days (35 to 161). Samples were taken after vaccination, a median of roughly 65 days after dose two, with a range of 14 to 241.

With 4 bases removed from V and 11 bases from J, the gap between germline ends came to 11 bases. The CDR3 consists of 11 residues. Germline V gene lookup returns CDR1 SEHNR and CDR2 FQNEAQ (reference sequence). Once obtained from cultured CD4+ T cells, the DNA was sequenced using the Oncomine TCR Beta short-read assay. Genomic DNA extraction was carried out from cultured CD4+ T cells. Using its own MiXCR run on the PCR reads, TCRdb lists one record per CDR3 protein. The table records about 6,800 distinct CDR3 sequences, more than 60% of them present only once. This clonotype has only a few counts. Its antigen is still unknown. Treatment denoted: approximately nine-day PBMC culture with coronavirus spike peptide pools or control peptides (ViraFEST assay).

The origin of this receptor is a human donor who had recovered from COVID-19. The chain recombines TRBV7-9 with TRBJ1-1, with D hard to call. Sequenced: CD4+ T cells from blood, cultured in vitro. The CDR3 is CASSSPPGAFF. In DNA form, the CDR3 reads TGTGCCAGCAGCTCACCCCCTGGGGCTTTCTTT.